This T cell receptor (beta chain) was recovered during a study of blood T cell repertoires in COVID-19. Unmatched junction bases numbered 10, after V lost 4 bases and J lost 5 bases. Germline V gene lookup returns CDR1 MGHDK and CDR2 SYGVNS. The CDR3 has 17 residues. In the original analysis: Amplification of reference gene primers provided the estimated nucleated cell counts. TCRdb's table, derived via immunoSEQ multiplex PCR, lists solely in-frame clones and lacks some. V and J calls and clone size are as listed in that table; D and trimming were resolved from the DNA. The data hold approximately 28,000 clones, with under 80% observed a single time.

The rearrangement joins TRBV25-1 to TRBJ2-2, with 10 bases identical to TRBD2. The clonotype was recovered from a woman between 65 and 79 years old with active or convalescent COVID-19. The source material was peripheral blood. CDR3 nucleotide sequence: TGTGCCAGCAGTGGAGCGGGGGGGCCGGGTTGGACCGGGGAGCTGTTTTTT. Translated, it gives CASSGAGGPGWTGELFF. The full variable domain, with the rest looked up from reference TRBV25-1 and TRBJ2-2, is EADIYQTPRYLVIGTGKKITLECSQTMGHDKMYWYQQDPGMELHLIHYSYGVNSTEKGDLSSESTVSRIRTEHFPLTLESARPSHTSQYLCASSGAGGPGWTGELFFGEGSRLTVL.